The 17 T cell receptor beta chains below all came from one sample that was sequenced in a study of T cells in Graves' hyperthyroidism and ophthalmopathy. Authors of the study amplified TCR beta CDR3 regions from RNA transcripts. The HTBI primer set served for first-round RT-PCR of the TCR CDR3. TCRdb recomputed calls from the multiplex PCR reads with MiXCR, one row per CDR3 protein. Of some 570,000 distinct CDR3 sequences listed, approximately 15% are singletons. Sequencing input: blood. Receptors originate from a woman between 18 and 29 years old with Graves' ophthalmopathy.

This clonotype was detected many times. The V gene is TRBV2, the J gene TRBJ2-3, with D possibly called TRBD1 or TRBD2 (6 bases each). The CDR3 consists of 15 residues. The ends were cut back, 6 bases at V and 8 bases at J, with 21 bases in the middle. Germline assignment: CDR1 SNHLY and CDR2 FYNNEI. The CDR3: CASSPEGGAGSTQYF. CDR3 nucleotide sequence: TGTGCCAGCAGCCCGGAGGGGGGCGCGGGGAGTACGCAGTATTTT.

This clonotype was picked up a small number of times. The chain combines TRBV14 with TRBJ2-2, with 9 bases that match TRBD2. Germline values: CDR1 SGHDN, CDR2 FVKESK. J gave up 7 bases and V 3 bases, and 6 bases lay outside the gene matches. The CDR3 has 15 residues. Here the CDR3 DNA reads TGTGCCAGCAGCCACCTAGCGGGAACGGGCGGGGAGCTGTTTTTT. Protein product: CASSHLAGTGGELFF.

This clonotype was observed many times. This sequence joins TRBV13 and TRBJ2-7, with a tentative D call TRBD2 (6 bases). The germline gives CDR1 PRHDT, CDR2 FYEKMQ (reference sequence). V was shortened by 3 bases and J by 7 bases, with 25 bases between the two germline ends. The CDR3 is made up of 17 amino acids. CDR3 protein: CASSFWPRDWNYVEQYF. The DNA of the CDR3 is TGTGCCAGCAGCTTTTGGCCTAGGGACTGGAACTACGTGGAGCAGTACTTC.

This clonotype was recorded a few times. This chain links TRBV10-2 with TRBJ2-1; TRBD2 agrees at 11 bases. This CDR3 has 17 amino acids. Germline-derived CDR1 and CDR2 are WSHSY and SAAADI. The V gene end was trimmed by 6 bases and the J gene end by 3 bases; junction bases not matched to a gene: 10. The CDR3 spells CASSHDSGTSGYNEQFF. CDR3 sequence (DNA): TGCGCCAGCAGCCACGACTCCGGGACTAGCGGCTACAATGAGCAGTTCTTC.

This clonotype was recorded many times. V is TRBV12-3 or TRBV12-4 and J is TRBJ1-1; 7 nucleotides line up with TRBD1. The CDR3 extends over 14 amino acids. Trimming at V came to 3 bases and at J to 2 bases, leaving 3 bases not matched to a gene. In DNA, the CDR3 is TGTGCCAGCAGTTTGCGACAGGGTAACACTGAAGCTTTCTTT. Amino acid sequence: CASSLRQGNTEAFF.

There are many counts of this clonotype. This chain uses TRBV7-8 with TRBJ2-1; 8 positions match TRBD2. From germline, CDR1 is SGHVS and CDR2 FQNEAQ. With 3 bases clipped from V and 8 bases from J, the junction kept 15 bases outside the gene matches. The CDR3 is 17 residues long. CDR3 nucleotides: TGTGCCAGCAGCTTGTTGGCTAGCGGGCAATTAGACCATGAGCAGTTCTTC. Translating gives CASSLLASGQLDHEQFF.

The table lists this clonotype with a few counts. With a much larger clone just one base away, this may be a read error. V usage is TRBV5-5 and J usage is TRBJ2-3, with 7 nucleotides matching TRBD2. V was pared by 5 bases and J by 2 bases, with 11 bases of the junction left unmatched. Looked up from germline, CDR1 is SGHKS and CDR2 is YYEKEE (reference sequence). There are 16 residues in the CDR3. The CDR3 reads CASSVTMGRVTDTQYF. The CDR3 DNA follows: TGTGCCAGCAGTGTCACTATGGGGAGGGTCACAGATACGCAGTATTTT.

This clonotype was observed at least ten times. This sequence joins TRBV20-1 and TRBJ2-7; 13 bases are shared with TRBD2. CDR1 and CDR2 from the germline V gene are DFQATT and SNEGSKA (reference sequence). This CDR3 has 17 amino acids. Trimming removed 4 bases from V and 2 bases from J; junction bases left unmatched: 11. Here the CDR3 reads CSANSGGLAGTAYEQYF. Written as DNA, the CDR3 is TGCAGTGCTAACAGTGGGGGACTAGCGGGAACGGCCTACGAGCAGTACTTC.

The CDR3 region has the DNA TGTGCCAGCAGCTTAGAGCGGTGGGAGTCAAACTCCCCCTCCTACAATGAGCAGTTCTTC. Protein sequence: CASSLERWESNSPSYNEQFF. This rearrangement joins TRBV11-3 to TRBJ2-1; the D gene is possibly TRBD2 (5 bases). Germline lookup yields CDR1 SGHNT and CDR2 YENEEA. Between the trimmed V and J ends, which lost 0 bases and 0 bases, there was a span of 21 bases. The CDR3 covers 20 residues.

There are many counts of this clonotype. The rearrangement joins TRBV7-3 to TRBJ2-1; 12 bases match TRBD2. The germline gives CDR1 SGHTA, CDR2 FQGTGA. The CDR3 contains 15 residues. The trim removed 4 bases at V and 9 bases at J, leaving 7 bases unmatched. The CDR3 sequence is CASSWTSGNFGEQFF. CDR3 in DNA: TGTGCCAGCAGCTGGACTAGCGGGAATTTTGGTGAGCAGTTCTTC.

This clonotype was counted at least ten times. This sequence joins TRBV5-1 and TRBJ1-3; D call uncertain. Germline V gene data show CDR1 as SGHRS and CDR2 as YFSETQ. CDR3 length equals 13 residues. Between the trimmed V and J ends, which lost 2 bases and 4 bases, there was a span of 7 bases. The CDR3 region has the DNA TGCGCCAGCAGCTTAAACCCAGGAAACACCATATATTTT. It translates to CASSLNPGNTIYF. Supplemented by reference TRBV5-1 and TRBJ1-3, the full variable domain reads KAGVTQTPRYLIKTRGQQVTLSCSPISGHRSVSWYQQTPGQGLQFLFEYFSETQRNKGNFPGRFSGRQFSNSRSEMNVSTLELGDSALYLCASSLNPGNTIYFGEGSWLTVV.

This clonotype appeared many times. The J gene is TRBJ2-3, the V gene TRBV12-3 or TRBV12-4; TRBD1 matches at 7 bases. J lost 4 bases, V lost 2 bases, and 6 bases had no gene match. The CDR3 spans 15 residues. CDR3 protein: CASSLSYGQADTQYF. CDR3 nucleotide sequence: TGTGCCAGCAGTTTATCATATGGACAGGCAGATACGCAGTATTTT.

This clonotype was detected many times. The rearrangement joins TRBV12-5 to TRBJ1-5; D uncertain. Germline CDR1 is LGHNT and CDR2 is FRNRAP. The V gene lost 1 base and the J gene lost 1 base, with 5 bases spanning the gap. The CDR3 is 14 amino acids. In nucleotides, the CDR3 is TGTGCTAGTGGTTTGGATGGCAGCAATCAGCCCCAGCATTTT. It translates to CASGLDGSNQPQHF.

Many counts were recorded for this clonotype. J is TRBJ1-1 and V is TRBV20-1; D perhaps matches TRBD1 (6 bases). The CDR3 loop spans 13 amino acids. The germline gives CDR1 DFQATT, CDR2 SNEGSKA (reference sequence). The CDR3 DNA reads as TGCAGCACACACAGGGAATCGAACACTGAAGCTTTCTTT. As protein: CSTHRESNTEAFF.

Many counts were recorded for this clonotype. V and J are TRBV12-3 or TRBV12-4 and TRBJ1-2, with D maybe TRBD1 (6 bases). Trimming cost V 4 bases and J 0 bases, with 9 bases left between them. There are 14 residues in the CDR3. The CDR3 is CASSSRGTNYGYTF. The CDR3 DNA follows: TGTGCCAGCAGTTCAAGGGGGACTAACTATGGCTACACCTTC.

This clonotype was counted many times. V is TRBV12-3 or TRBV12-4 and J is TRBJ1-2, with D perhaps TRBD1 (5 bases). V lost 5 bases, J lost 6 bases, and 13 bases lay in between. This CDR3 has 13 amino acids. The DNA for the CDR3 is TGTGCCAGCAGTCCCGACAGTACAAATGGCTACACCTTC. This sequence encodes CASSPDSTNGYTF.

The V call is TRBV4-1, the J call TRBJ2-5; either TRBD1 or TRBD2 may fit D (6 bases each). V was clipped by 0 bases and J by 5 bases, with 13 bases between them. The germline V gene encodes CDR1 MGHRA and CDR2 YSYEKL. The CDR3 runs 15 residues. CDR3 sequence (DNA): TGCGCCAGCAGCCAAGAGCCGGGGGCGGGTGAGACCCAGTACTTC. It specifies CASSQEPGAGETQYF.